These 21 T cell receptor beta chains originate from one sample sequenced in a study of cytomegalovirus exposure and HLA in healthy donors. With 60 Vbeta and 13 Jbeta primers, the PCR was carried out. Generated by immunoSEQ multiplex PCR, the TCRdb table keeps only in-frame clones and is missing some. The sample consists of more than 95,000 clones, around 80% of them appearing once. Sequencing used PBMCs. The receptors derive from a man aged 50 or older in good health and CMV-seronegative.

The CDR3 sequence is CASSRADTGELFF. The CDR3 nucleotides read TGTGCCAGTAGCAGGGCTGACACCGGGGAGCTGTTTTTT. The chain is built from TRBV19 and TRBJ2-2; maybe TRBD1 (5 bases). Germline V gives CDR1 LNHDA, CDR2 SQIVND (reference sequence). This CDR3 contains 13 residues. V was cut by 6 bases and J by 3 bases, with 8 bases left in between.

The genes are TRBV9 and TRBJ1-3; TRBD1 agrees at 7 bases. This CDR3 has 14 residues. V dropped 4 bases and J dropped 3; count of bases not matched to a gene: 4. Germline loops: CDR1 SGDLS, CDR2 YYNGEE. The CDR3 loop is CASSPGQSGNTIYF. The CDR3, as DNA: TGTGCCAGCAGCCCGGGACAGAGTGGAAACACCATATATTTT.

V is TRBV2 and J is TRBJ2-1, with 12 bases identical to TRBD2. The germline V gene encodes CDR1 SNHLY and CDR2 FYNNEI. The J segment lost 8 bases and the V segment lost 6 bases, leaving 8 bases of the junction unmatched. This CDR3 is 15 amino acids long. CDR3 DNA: TGTGCCAGCAGGGACTTACTAGCGGGGGGTCATGAGCAGTTCTTC. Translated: CASRDLLAGGHEQFF.

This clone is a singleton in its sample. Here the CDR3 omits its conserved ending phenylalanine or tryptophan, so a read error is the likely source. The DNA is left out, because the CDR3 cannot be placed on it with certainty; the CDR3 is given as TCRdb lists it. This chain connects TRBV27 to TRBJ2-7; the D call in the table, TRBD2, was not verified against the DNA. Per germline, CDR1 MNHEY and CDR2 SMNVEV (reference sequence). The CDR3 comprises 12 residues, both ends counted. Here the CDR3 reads CASSFVRREGPI.

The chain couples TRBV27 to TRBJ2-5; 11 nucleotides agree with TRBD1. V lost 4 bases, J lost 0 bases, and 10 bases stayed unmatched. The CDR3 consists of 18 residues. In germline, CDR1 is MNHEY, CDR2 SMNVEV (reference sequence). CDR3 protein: CASSSGQGAVGYQETQYF. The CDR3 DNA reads TGTGCCAGCAGTTCCGGACAGGGGGCTGTGGGGTACCAAGAGACCCAGTACTTC.

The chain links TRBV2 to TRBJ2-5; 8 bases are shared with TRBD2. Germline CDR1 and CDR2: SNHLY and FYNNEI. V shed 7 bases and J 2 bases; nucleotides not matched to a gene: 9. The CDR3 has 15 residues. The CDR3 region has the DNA TGTGCCAGCAAGTCTAGCGGGCTTACTCAAGAGACCCAGTACTTC. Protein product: CASKSSGLTQETQYF.

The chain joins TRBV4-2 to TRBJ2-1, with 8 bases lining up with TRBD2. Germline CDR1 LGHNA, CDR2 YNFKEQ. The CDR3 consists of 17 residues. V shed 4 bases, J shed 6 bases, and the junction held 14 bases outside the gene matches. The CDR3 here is CASSLVSGGLLRNEQFF. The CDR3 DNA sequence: TGTGCCAGCAGCCTAGTATCGGGGGGGCTCCTACGCAATGAGCAGTTCTTC.

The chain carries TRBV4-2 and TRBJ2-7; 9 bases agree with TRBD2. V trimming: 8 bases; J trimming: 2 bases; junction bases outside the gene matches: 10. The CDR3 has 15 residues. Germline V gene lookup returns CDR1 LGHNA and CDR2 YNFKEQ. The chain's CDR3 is CASGVQAGGTYEQYF. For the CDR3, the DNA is TGTGCCAGCGGGGTCCAAGCGGGGGGAACCTACGAGCAGTACTTC.

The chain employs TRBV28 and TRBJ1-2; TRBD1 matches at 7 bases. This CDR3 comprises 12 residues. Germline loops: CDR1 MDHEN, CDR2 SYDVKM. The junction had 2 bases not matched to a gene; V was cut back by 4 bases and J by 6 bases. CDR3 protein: CASSSDRDGYTF. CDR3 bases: TGTGCCAGCAGTTCAGACAGGGATGGCTACACCTTC.

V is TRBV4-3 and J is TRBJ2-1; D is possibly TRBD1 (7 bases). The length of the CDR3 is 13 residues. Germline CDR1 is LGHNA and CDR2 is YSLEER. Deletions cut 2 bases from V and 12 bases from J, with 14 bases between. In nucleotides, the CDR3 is TGCGCCAGCAGCCAATCGCGTCAGGGGGGGCAGTTCTTC. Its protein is CASSQSRQGGQFF.

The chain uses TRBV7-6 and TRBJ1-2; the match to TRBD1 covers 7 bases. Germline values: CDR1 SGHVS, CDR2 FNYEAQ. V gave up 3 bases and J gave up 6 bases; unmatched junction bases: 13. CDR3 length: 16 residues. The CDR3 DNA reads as TGTGCCAGCAGCTTGGAGACAGGGAGACCTAGGCATGGCTACACCTTC. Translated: CASSLETGRPRHGYTF.

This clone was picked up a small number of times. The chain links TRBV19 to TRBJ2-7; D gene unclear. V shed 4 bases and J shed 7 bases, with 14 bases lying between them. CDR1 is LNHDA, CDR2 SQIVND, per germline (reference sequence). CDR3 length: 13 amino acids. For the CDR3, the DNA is TGTGCCAGTAGTAAGACCTTGTACGGGGAGCAGTACTTC. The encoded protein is CASSKTLYGEQYF.

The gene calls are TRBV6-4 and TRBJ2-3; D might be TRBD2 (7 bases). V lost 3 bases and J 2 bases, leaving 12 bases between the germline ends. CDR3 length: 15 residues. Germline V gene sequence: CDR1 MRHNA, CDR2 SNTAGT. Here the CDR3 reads CASSDGGGHTDTQYF. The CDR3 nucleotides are TGTGCCAGCAGTGATGGGGGGGGACACACAGATACGCAGTATTTT.

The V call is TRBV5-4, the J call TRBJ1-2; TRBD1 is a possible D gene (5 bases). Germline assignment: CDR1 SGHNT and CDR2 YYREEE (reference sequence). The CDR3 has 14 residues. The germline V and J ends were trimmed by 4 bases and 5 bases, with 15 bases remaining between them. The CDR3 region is CASSAETDHYGYTF. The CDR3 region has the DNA TGTGCCAGCAGCGCAGAGACAGACCATTATGGCTACACCTTC. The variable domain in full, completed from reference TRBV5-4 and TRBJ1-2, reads ETGVTQSPTHLIKTRGQQVTLRCSSQSGHNTVSWYQQALGQGPQFIFQYYREEENGRGNFPPRFSGLQFPNYSSELNVNALELDDSALYLCASSAETDHYGYTFGSGTRLTVV.

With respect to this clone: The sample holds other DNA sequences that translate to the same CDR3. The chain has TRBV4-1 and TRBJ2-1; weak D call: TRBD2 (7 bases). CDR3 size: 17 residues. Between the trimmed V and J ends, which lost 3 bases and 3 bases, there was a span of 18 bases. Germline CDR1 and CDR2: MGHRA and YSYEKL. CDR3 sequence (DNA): TGCGCCAGCAGCCACCGACTGGCGGGGGCCTTCTACAATGAGCAGTTCTTC. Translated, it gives CASSHRLAGAFYNEQFF.

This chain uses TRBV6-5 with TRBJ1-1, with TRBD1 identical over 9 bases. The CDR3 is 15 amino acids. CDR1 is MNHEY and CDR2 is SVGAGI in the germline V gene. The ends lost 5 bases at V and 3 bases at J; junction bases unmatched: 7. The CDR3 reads CASSPARTGDTEAFF. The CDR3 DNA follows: TGTGCCAGCAGTCCGGCCCGGACAGGGGACACTGAAGCTTTCTTT.

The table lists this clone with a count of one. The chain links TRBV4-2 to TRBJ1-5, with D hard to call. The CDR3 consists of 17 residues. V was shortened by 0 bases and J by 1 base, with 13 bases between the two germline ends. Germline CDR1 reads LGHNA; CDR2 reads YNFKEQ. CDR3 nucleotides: TGTGCCAGCAGCCAAGAGGCGGGAAGGGAAAGCAATCAGCCCCAGCATTTT. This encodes CASSQEAGRESNQPQHF.

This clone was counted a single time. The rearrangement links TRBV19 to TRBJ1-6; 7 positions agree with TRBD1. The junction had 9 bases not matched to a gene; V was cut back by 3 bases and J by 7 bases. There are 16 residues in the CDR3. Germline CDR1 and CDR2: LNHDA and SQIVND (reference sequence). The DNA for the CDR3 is TGTGCCAGTAGTATCGGTCTATTACAGGGGAATTCACCCCTCCACTTT. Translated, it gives CASSIGLLQGNSPLHF.

The CDR3 region has the DNA TGCGCCAGCAGCCAGGAGAGCGGAGGGCAAGAGACCCAGTACTTC. As protein: CASSQESGGQETQYF. The V and J genes are TRBV4-1 and TRBJ2-5; TRBD2 is a possible D gene (6 bases). V lost 3 bases and J lost 2, with 13 bases in between. The CDR3 length is 15 residues. Germline loops: CDR1 MGHRA, CDR2 YSYEKL.

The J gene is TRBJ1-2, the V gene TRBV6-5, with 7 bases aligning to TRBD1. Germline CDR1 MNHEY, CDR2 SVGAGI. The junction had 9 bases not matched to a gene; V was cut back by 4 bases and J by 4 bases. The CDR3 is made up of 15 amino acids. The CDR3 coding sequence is TGTGCCAGCAGTTTCGGAGAGGGGGCTTCCTATGGCTACACCTTC. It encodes CASSFGEGASYGYTF.

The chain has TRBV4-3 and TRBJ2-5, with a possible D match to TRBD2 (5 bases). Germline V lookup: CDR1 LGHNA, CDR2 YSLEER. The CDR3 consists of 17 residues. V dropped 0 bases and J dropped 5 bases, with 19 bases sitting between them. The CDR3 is CASSQEIGLLRGETQYF. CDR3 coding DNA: TGCGCCAGCAGCCAAGAAATCGGTTTACTCCGAGGGGAGACCCAGTACTTC.